These 4 T cell receptor beta chains came from one sample sequenced in a study of naive and memory T cell subsets. The beta constant-region primer was an equimolar mix of two oligonucleotides covering TRBC1 and TRBC2. Four rounds of PCR amplified the ligated cDNA using nested alpha and beta constant-region primers plus SP2. TCRdb independently ran MiXCR on the UMI-ligation and nested PCR reads; one entry per CDR3 protein. The top ten hold under 25% of the sample, which has some 17,000 distinct CDR3 sequences, roughly 8.7% seen once. The specimen was central memory CD8+ T cells from blood. The receptor source for this set is a human donor in good health.

The chain recombines TRBV6-2 or TRBV6-3 with TRBJ2-1; D uncertain. This CDR3 has 11 residues. CDR1 and CDR2 from the germline V gene are MNHEY and SVGEGT. V was shortened by 8 bases and J by 9 bases, with 11 bases between the two germline ends. The CDR3 loop is CASVSSSEQFF. In DNA form, the CDR3 reads TGTGCCAGCGTATCTTCGAGTGAGCAGTTCTTC.

This clonotype was detected ten times or more. This rearrangement joins TRBV27 to TRBJ1-5, with D tentatively TRBD1 (6 bases). The V gene's germline CDR1 is MNHEY and CDR2 SMNVEV (reference sequence). CDR3 size: 15 residues. V was shortened by 5 bases and J by 2 bases, with 13 bases between the two germline ends. The chain's CDR3 is CASSPNRVGNQPQHF. The CDR3 DNA follows: TGTGCCAGCAGTCCCAACAGGGTGGGCAATCAGCCCCAGCATTTT.

In its sample, this clonotype was seen many times. J is TRBJ2-1 and V is TRBV7-8; no clear D. The germline CDR1 and CDR2 sequences are SGHVS and FQNEAQ. Trimming left V 1 base short and J 6 bases short, with 10 bases between. The CDR3 loop spans 14 amino acids. CDR3 protein: CASSLGVGGNEQFF. In nucleotides, the CDR3 is TGTGCCAGCAGCTTAGGGGTTGGCGGCAATGAGCAGTTCTTC.

This clonotype came up a few times. The gene calls are TRBV6-2 or TRBV6-3 and TRBJ2-1; possible D gene TRBD2, 6 bases. Trimming left V 2 bases short and J 4 bases short, with 12 bases between. Germline CDR1 MNHEY, CDR2 SVGEGT. This CDR3 contains 15 residues. CDR3 bases: TGTGCCAGCAGTTACCTCGGGGGAAGGTACAATGAGCAGTTCTTC. Protein: CASSYLGGRYNEQFF.